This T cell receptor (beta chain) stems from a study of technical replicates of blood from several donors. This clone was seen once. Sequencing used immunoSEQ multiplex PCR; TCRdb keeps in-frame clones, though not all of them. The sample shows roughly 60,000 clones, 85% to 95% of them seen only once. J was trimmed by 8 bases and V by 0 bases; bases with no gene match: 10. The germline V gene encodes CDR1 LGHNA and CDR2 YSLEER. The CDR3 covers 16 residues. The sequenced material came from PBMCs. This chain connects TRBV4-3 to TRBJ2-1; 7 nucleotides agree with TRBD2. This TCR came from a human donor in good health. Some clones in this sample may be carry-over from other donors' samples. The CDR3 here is CASSQDTGDYGDEQFF. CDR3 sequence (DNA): TGCGCCAGCAGCCAAGATACGGGGGACTATGGCGATGAGCAGTTCTTC.